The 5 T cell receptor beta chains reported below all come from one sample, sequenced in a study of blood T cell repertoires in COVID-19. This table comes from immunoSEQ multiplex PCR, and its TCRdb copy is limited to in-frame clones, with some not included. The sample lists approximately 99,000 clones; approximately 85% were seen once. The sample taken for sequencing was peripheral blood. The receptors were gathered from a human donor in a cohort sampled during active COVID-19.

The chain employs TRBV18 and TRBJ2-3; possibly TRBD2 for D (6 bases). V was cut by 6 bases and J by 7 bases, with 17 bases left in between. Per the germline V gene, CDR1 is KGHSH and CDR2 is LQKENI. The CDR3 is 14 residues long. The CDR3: CASSRLTSTNTQYF. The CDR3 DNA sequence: TGTGCCAGCTCTCGATTGACTAGTACGAATACGCAGTATTTT.

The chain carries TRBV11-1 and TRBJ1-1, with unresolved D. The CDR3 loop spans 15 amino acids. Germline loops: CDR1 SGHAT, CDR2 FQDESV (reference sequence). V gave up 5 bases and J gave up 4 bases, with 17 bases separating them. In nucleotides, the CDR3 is TGTGCCAGCAGCCCCCCCCGGGTTGGGAGCACTGAAGCTTTCTTT. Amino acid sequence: CASSPPRVGSTEAFF.

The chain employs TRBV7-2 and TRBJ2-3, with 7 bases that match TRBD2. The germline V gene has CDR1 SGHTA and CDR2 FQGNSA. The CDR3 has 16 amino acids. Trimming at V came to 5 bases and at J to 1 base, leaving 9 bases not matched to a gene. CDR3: CASSSWGGGGTDTQYF. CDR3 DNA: TGTGCCAGCAGCAGCTGGGGGGGAGGGGGCACAGATACGCAGTATTTT.

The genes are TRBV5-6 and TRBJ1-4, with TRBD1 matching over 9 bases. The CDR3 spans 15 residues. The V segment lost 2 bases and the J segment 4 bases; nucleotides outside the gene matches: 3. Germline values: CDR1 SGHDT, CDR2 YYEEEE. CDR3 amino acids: CASSFGDRVNEKLFF. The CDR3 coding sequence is TGTGCCAGCAGCTTTGGGGACAGGGTTAATGAAAAACTGTTTTTT.

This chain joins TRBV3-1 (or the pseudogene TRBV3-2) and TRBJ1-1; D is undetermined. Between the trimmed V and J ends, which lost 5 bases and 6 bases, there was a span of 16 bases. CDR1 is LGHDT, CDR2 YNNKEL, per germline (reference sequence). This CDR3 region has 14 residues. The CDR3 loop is CASSGEVFSSEAFF. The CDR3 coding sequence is TGTGCCAGCAGCGGCGAGGTTTTTAGCTCTGAAGCTTTCTTT.